This T cell receptor (beta chain) derives from a study of cytomegalovirus exposure and HLA in healthy donors. The PCR contained 60 Vbeta and 13 Jbeta primers. The assay was immunoSEQ multiplex PCR, and TCRdb's table has in-frame clones only and misses some. The table shows about 160,000 clones, with approximately 76% occurring only once. The germline CDR1 and CDR2 sequences are SGHNT and YYREEE (reference sequence). CDR3 length: 15 residues. V lost 4 bases and J lost 6, with 20 bases in between. The chain joins TRBV5-4 to TRBJ2-7; D is perhaps TRBD2 (6 bases). This TCR derives from a man aged 60 to 75 in good health and CMV-seronegative. The sequencing input was PBMCs. This CDR3 is CASSRGTQQEGEQYF. CDR3 coding DNA: TGTGCCAGCAGCCGCGGGACGCAACAAGAGGGCGAGCAGTACTTC.